Presented here are 7 T cell receptor beta chains from one specimen sequenced in a study of OX40 agonist ivuxolimab in advanced cancers. The repertoire was sequenced with immunoSEQ multiplex PCR; TCRdb's copy has only in-frame clones and lacks some. This sample has more than 9,000 clones, with 76% found just once. Sequenced here: CD4+ or CD8+ T cells sorted from blood, sampled in a trial of the OX40 agonist ivuxolimab. Source of these receptors: an adult with an advanced solid tumor such as melanoma, head and neck, liver or kidney cancer.

This clone was observed once. The J gene is TRBJ2-1, the V gene TRBV7-2; TRBD2 aligns across 10 bases. This CDR3 has 16 residues. The V gene end was trimmed by 7 bases and the J gene end by 8 bases; junction bases not matched to a gene: 14. Per germline, CDR1 SGHTA and CDR2 FQGNSA. Written as DNA, the CDR3 is TGTGCCAGCACCCAGGGTCCTAGCGGGGGTATATATGAGCAGTTCTTC. Residues: CASTQGPSGGIYEQFF. Looking up the rest from reference TRBV7-2 and TRBJ2-1 gives the full variable domain: GAGVSQSPSNKVTEKGKDVELRCDPISGHTALYWYRQSLGQGLEFLIYFQGNSAPDKSGLPSDRFSAERTGGSVSTLTIQRTQQEDSAVYLCASTQGPSGGIYEQFFGPGTRLTVL.

The rearrangement joins TRBV7-8 to TRBJ2-3; maybe TRBD2 (7 bases). The V gene lost 8 bases and the J gene lost 4 bases, with 16 bases spanning the gap. From germline, CDR1 is SGHVS and CDR2 FQNEAQ. The CDR3 is 14 residues long. DNA for the CDR3: TGTGCCAGCCATGGGAGGGGGTTTGCAGATACGCAGTATTTT. Translation: CASHGRGFADTQYF. The full variable domain, with the rest looked up from reference TRBV7-8 and TRBJ2-3, is GAGVSQSPRYKVAKRGQDVALRCDPISGHVSLFWYQQALGQGPEFLTYFQNEAQLDKSGLPSDRFFAERPEGSVSTLKIQRTQQEDSAVYLCASHGRGFADTQYFGPGTRLTVL.

The V and J genes are TRBV9 and TRBJ1-4; TRBD1 matches 10 bases. CDR1 and CDR2 (germline): SGDLS, YYNGEE. V lost 3 bases, J lost 6 bases, and 8 bases stayed unmatched. The CDR3 is made up of 16 amino acids. In DNA, the CDR3 is TGTGCCAGCAGCGAGCCCACCGGGACAGGGGATGAAAAACTGTTTTTT. Translating gives CASSEPTGTGDEKLFF.

In DNA, the CDR3 is TGTGCCAGCAGCGTCGGAGCGGGGAACACCGGGGAGCTGTTTTTT. Its protein product is CASSVGAGNTGELFF. The V gene is TRBV5-6, the J gene TRBJ2-2, with D perhaps TRBD2 (6 bases). V lost 4 bases to trimming and J lost 1 base, with 11 bases between them. CDR1 and CDR2 from the germline V gene are SGHDT and YYEEEE. This CDR3 has 15 residues.

A few counts support this clone. This chain connects TRBV19 to TRBJ2-1; the match to TRBD1 covers 7 bases. The germline gives CDR1 LNHDA, CDR2 SQIVND (reference sequence). J was trimmed by 5 bases and V by 7 bases; bases with no gene match: 11. This CDR3 has 15 residues. The CDR3 reads CASKSRQGVNNEQFF. The CDR3 bases are TGTGCCAGTAAAAGTAGACAGGGTGTTAACAATGAGCAGTTCTTC.

The sample holds a few counts of this clone. The V and J genes are TRBV6-6 and TRBJ2-7; D unresolved. V shed 4 bases and J shed 6 bases, with 13 bases lying between them. Germline CDR1 and CDR2: MNHNY and SVGAGI (reference sequence). CDR3 size: 13 residues. Written as DNA, the CDR3 is TGTGCCAGCAGTTGGGTGAACTTACGCGAGCAGTACTTC. Translation: CASSWVNLREQYF.

The genes are TRBV7-8 and TRBJ2-1, with 12 bases aligning to TRBD2. Germline V gene lookup returns CDR1 SGHVS and CDR2 FQNEAQ. The CDR3 length is 18 residues. J gave up 8 bases and V 4 bases, and 15 bases lay outside the gene matches. The DNA for the CDR3 is TGTGCCAGCAGCTGGCCTCTAGCGGGGGGGCCGGCGATCCATGAGCAGTTCTTC. Protein sequence: CASSWPLAGGPAIHEQFF.